The rows below give T cell receptor beta chains drawn from one sample of a study of neurological immune-mediated disorders. A single record per CDR3 protein comes from TCRdb applying MiXCR to the 5' RACE reads. This repertoire shows almost 30,000 distinct CDR3 sequences, 9% to 13% found once; its top ten account for about 5.6%. Sequencing was carried out using PBMCs. All receptors come from a woman between 55 and 75 years old in good health. CDR3s leave out the opening cysteine and the closing phenylalanine or tryptophan. Each record gives: J gene, clone size, V gene, D gene, CDR3 protein. A D gene is named only where the DNA matches it firmly. Part of the rows lack a size; the others show once, few, many or a class for expanded clones.

j_gene: TRBJ2-5
abundance: many
v_gene: TRBV15
d_gene: NA
CDR3aa: ATSAGNLETQY

j_gene: TRBJ2-1
abundance: many
v_gene: TRBV4-1
d_gene: TRBD1
CDR3aa: ASRDRAYNEQF

j_gene: TRBJ2-1
abundance: many
v_gene: TRBV5-5
d_gene: NA
CDR3aa: ASSLMHNEQF

j_gene: TRBJ1-1
abundance: many
v_gene: TRBV29-1
d_gene: NA
CDR3aa: SVGEGVWTEAF

j_gene: TRBJ2-6
abundance: many
v_gene: TRBV5-1
d_gene: NA
CDR3aa: ASSLYGVTGSGANVLT

j_gene: TRBJ2-5
abundance: NA
v_gene: TRBV20-1
d_gene: NA
CDR3aa: SAMSILQETQY

j_gene: TRBJ2-2
abundance: medium-sized
v_gene: TRBV5-1
d_gene: NA
CDR3aa: ASSATGRELF

j_gene: TRBJ1-2
abundance: medium-sized
v_gene: TRBV18
d_gene: NA
CDR3aa: ASSSAGIREGYGYT

j_gene: TRBJ2-5
abundance: many
v_gene: TRBV5-6
d_gene: TRBD2
CDR3aa: ASSPGTSGRETQY

j_gene: TRBJ1-1
abundance: NA
v_gene: TRBV12-3/TRBV12-4
d_gene: NA
CDR3aa: ASSPGWAEAF

j_gene: TRBJ1-1
abundance: many
v_gene: TRBV7-2
d_gene: NA
CDR3aa: ASRYRVMNTEAF

j_gene: TRBJ1-2
abundance: many
v_gene: TRBV20-1
d_gene: TRBD1
CDR3aa: SARDPWTGGGYT

j_gene: TRBJ1-2
abundance: many
v_gene: TRBV7-2
d_gene: TRBD1
CDR3aa: ASSTGTGRLGGYT

j_gene: TRBJ2-5
abundance: many
v_gene: TRBV20-1
d_gene: NA
CDR3aa: SARDPRGLGETQY

j_gene: TRBJ2-1
abundance: many
v_gene: TRBV5-1
d_gene: TRBD2
CDR3aa: ASSLGAGGPMNEQF

j_gene: TRBJ2-7
abundance: many
v_gene: TRBV18
d_gene: TRBD1
CDR3aa: ASSPRTGTGIYEQY

j_gene: TRBJ2-7
abundance: medium-sized
v_gene: TRBV12-3/TRBV12-4
d_gene: NA
CDR3aa: ASSYRHAYEQY